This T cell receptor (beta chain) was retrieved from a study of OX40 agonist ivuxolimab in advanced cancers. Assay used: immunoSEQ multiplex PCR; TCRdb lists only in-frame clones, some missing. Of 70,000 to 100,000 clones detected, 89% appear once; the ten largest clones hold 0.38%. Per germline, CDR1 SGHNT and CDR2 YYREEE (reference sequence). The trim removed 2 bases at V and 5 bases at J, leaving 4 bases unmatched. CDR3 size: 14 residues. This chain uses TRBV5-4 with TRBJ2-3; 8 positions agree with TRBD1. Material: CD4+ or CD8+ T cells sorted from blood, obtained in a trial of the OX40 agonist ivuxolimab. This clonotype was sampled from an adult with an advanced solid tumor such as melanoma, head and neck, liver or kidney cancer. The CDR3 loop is CASSLRTGQDTQYF. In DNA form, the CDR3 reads TGTGCCAGCAGCTTAAGGACAGGGCAAGATACGCAGTATTTT. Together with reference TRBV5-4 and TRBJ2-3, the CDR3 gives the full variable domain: ETGVTQSPTHLIKTRGQQVTLRCSSQSGHNTVSWYQQALGQGPQFIFQYYREEENGRGNFPPRFSGLQFPNYSSELNVNALELDDSALYLCASSLRTGQDTQYFGPGTRLTVL.